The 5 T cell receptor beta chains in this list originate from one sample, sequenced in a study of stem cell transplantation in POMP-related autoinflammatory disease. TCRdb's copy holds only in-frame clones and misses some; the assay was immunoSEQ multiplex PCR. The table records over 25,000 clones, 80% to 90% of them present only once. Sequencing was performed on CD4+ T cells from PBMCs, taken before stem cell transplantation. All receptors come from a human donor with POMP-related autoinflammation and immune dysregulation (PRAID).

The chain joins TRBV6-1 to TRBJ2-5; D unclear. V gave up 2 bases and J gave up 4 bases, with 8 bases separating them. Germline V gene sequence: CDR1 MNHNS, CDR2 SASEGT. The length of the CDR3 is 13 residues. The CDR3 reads CASSENRLETQYF. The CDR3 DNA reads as TGTGCCAGCAGTGAAAACAGATTAGAGACCCAGTACTTC.

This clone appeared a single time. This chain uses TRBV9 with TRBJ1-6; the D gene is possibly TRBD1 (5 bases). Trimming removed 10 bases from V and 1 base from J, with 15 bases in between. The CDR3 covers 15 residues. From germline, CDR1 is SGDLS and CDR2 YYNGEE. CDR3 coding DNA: TGTGCCCATGGGGGGGGTTCATCCTATAATTCACCCCTCCACTTT. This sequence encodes CAHGGGSSYNSPLHF.

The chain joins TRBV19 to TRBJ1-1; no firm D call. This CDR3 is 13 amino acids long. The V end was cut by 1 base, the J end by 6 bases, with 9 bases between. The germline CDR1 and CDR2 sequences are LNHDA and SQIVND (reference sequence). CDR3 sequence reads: CASSIVPEAEAFF. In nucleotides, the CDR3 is TGTGCCAGTAGTATAGTCCCTGAAGCTGAAGCTTTCTTT.

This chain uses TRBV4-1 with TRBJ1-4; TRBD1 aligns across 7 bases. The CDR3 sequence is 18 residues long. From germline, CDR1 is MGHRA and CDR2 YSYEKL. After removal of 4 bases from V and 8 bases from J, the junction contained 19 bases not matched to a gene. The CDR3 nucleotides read TGCGCCAGCAGCCGTGCAGACCTCGCGGGAGGGGGCGGAGAAAAACTGTTTTTT. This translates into CASSRADLAGGGGEKLFF.

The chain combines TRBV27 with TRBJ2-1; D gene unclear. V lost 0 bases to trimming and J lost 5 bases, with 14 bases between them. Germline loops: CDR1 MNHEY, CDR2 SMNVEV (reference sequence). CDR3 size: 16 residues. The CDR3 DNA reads TGTGCCAGCAGTTTATCCTTCCCGGTCGCGGACAATGAGCAGTTCTTC. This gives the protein CASSLSFPVADNEQFF.